The T cell receptor beta chain under discussion was sequenced for a study of T cell responses to AZD1222 COVID-19 vaccine. Using immunoSEQ multiplex PCR, the repertoire was profiled, and TCRdb retains in-frame clones only, with some absent. The sample records about 90,000 clones, under 95% being singletons. The CDR3 runs to 16 residues. The germline V gene has CDR1 LGHNA and CDR2 YSLEER. V lost 2 bases, J lost 4 bases, and 16 bases lay in between. This clonotype originated in an adult in good health. The chain uses TRBV4-3 and TRBJ2-3; D is ambiguous. Material: peripheral blood, obtained on day 0 of MenACWY control vaccination. CDR3 nucleotide sequence: TGCGCCAGCAGCCAACCTGCGACACCGTGGGCAGATACGCAGTATTTT. This translates into CASSQPATPWADTQYF.